This TCR beta chain was observed in a study of Graves' ophthalmopathy and Graves' hyperthyroidism. This clonotype was counted ten times or more. The target antigen is unknown. General study results and limits: The model reached approximately 70% sensitivity and about 72% specificity for predicting ophthalmopathy progression. Detected in blood as well were most expanded thyroid clonotypes with frequency above 0.001.

Patients were excluded if they had other autoimmune diseases or uncontrolled infections, and likewise if pregnancy or lactation applied. TCR beta CDR3 regions were amplified from RNA transcripts. HTBI-primed RT-PCR formed the first round, and a multiplex PCR formed the second. In TCRdb, the multiplex PCR reads were re-called with MiXCR into one record per CDR3 protein. Among more than 550,000 distinct CDR3 sequences listed, about two fifths were seen once. From germline, CDR1 is SQVTM and CDR2 ANQGSEA. CDR3 size: 12 residues. V was clipped by 4 bases and J by 3 bases, with 9 bases between them. V and J are TRBV29-1 and TRBJ2-5; D call uncertain. Sequencing used peripheral blood. The source of this sequence is an adult man with Graves' ophthalmopathy. Written as DNA, the CDR3 is TGCAGCGTTGGTTTACAAGAAGAGACCCAGTACTTC. This sequence encodes CSVGLQEETQYF.